This T cell receptor beta chain came from a study of T-cell memory formation after mild COVID-19. With constant-segment primers, 5'RACE yielded cDNA libraries of TCR alpha and TCR beta that carried sample barcodes and UMIs. A single record per CDR3 protein comes from TCRdb applying MiXCR to the 5' RACE reads. The sample includes about 150,000 distinct CDR3 sequences, roughly 15% seen only once; the top ten take less than 15%. Germline V gives CDR1 SGDLS, CDR2 YYNGEE. V gave up 3 bases and J gave up 8 bases; unmatched junction bases: 3. This CDR3 has 13 residues. This clonotype was detected only a few times.

The sample taken for sequencing was PBMCs or a T cell subset sorted from them (not recorded which). The receptor's source is an adult woman who had mild COVID-19 (a few samples of this study predate the infection). Cell type and time point are not known. This sequence joins TRBV9 and TRBJ2-1; 9 bases are a match to TRBD1. The CDR3 loop is CASSATGGYEQFF. The CDR3 DNA sequence: TGTGCCAGCAGCGCGACAGGGGGTTATGAGCAGTTCTTC.